The next 18 T cell receptor beta chains were all read from a single sample in a study of cytomegalovirus exposure and HLA in healthy donors. With 60 Vbeta and 13 Jbeta primers, the PCR was carried out. Data came from immunoSEQ multiplex PCR; TCRdb stores just in-frame clones and leaves some out. The data contain around 70,000 clones, roughly 70% of them singletons. The source material was PBMCs. Receptors were obtained from a man aged 55 to 70 in good health and CMV-seropositive.

CDR3 in amino acids: CASSAGTGGSTEAFF. The CDR3 region has the DNA TGCGCCAGCAGCGCGGGGACCGGAGGGTCAACTGAAGCTTTCTTT. The chain recombines TRBV5-1 with TRBJ1-1, with D possibly TRBD1 on 5 matching bases. This CDR3 region has 15 residues. V lost 4 bases, J lost 5 bases, and 18 bases lay in between. CDR1 and CDR2 from the germline V gene are SGHRS and YFSETQ.

The rearrangement joins TRBV7-2 to TRBJ1-2, with a possible D match to TRBD1 (5 bases). Trimming removed 2 bases at V and 7 bases at J, with 23 bases between. Germline-derived CDR1 and CDR2 are SGHTA and FQGNSA. The CDR3 consists of 17 residues. The CDR3 here is CASSLPSRTLPSSGYTF. The CDR3, as DNA: TGTGCCAGCAGCTTACCCTCTCGGACACTACCGTCGAGTGGCTACACCTTC.

The rearrangement links TRBV7-9 to TRBJ2-1; D unresolved. Looked up from germline, CDR1 is SEHNR and CDR2 is FQNEAQ (reference sequence). Trimming took 0 bases from V and 8 from J, leaving 5 bases between them. This CDR3 has 12 residues. The chain's CDR3 is CASSLAPDEQFF. The CDR3 DNA reads TGTGCCAGCAGCTTAGCCCCAGATGAGCAGTTCTTC.

V and J are TRBV10-3 and TRBJ2-7; maybe TRBD2 (5 bases). This CDR3 region has 14 residues. The germline V and J ends were trimmed by 3 bases and 5 bases, with 14 bases remaining between them. Germline V gene sequence: CDR1 ENHRY, CDR2 SYGVKD. CDR3 sequence (DNA): TGTGCCATCAGTGACTTAGGACTTGCGAACGAGCAGTACTTC. Its translation: CAISDLGLANEQYF.

This clone was observed once. The chain couples TRBV7-2 to TRBJ1-3, with D hard to call. With 2 bases removed from V and 4 bases from J, the gap between germline ends came to 12 bases. Germline V gene sequence: CDR1 SGHTA, CDR2 FQGNSA. The CDR3 totals 15 residues. The DNA for the CDR3 is TGTGCCAGCAGCTTACAGGCGTCACAGGGAAACACCATATATTTT. Translated: CASSLQASQGNTIYF.

The chain has TRBV27 and TRBJ2-5, with 7 bases lining up with TRBD2. Looked up from germline, CDR1 is MNHEY and CDR2 is SMNVEV (reference sequence). The CDR3 spans 13 residues. Trimming removed 2 bases from V and 5 bases from J; junction bases left unmatched: 2. CDR3 DNA sequence: TGTGCCAGCAGTTTAGAGGGAGGGGAGACCCAGTACTTC. It encodes CASSLEGGETQYF.

In its sample, this clone was seen a few times. V gene TRBV18 combines with J gene TRBJ2-3, with 13 bases fitting TRBD2. V was pared by 6 bases and J by 3 bases, with 6 bases of the junction left unmatched. The CDR3 length is 16 residues. Per the germline V gene, CDR1 is KGHSH and CDR2 is LQKENI. CDR3 region: CASSPGLAGATDTQYF. The CDR3 DNA sequence: TGTGCCAGCTCGCCCGGACTAGCGGGAGCGACAGATACGCAGTATTTT.

As for this clone: Other nucleotide sequences from this sample produce the same CDR3. The genes are TRBV7-7 and TRBJ1-5; no clear D gene. V lost 4 bases, J lost 3 bases, and 7 bases lay in between. Per the germline V gene, CDR1 is SSHAT and CDR2 is FNYEAQ (reference sequence). The length of the CDR3 is 13 residues. CDR3 sequence (DNA): TGTGCCAGCAGCTCCGGGTTCAATCAGCCCCAGCATTTT. Amino acid sequence: CASSSGFNQPQHF.

The chain's CDR3 is CASKSTPSTDTQYF. The CDR3 region has the DNA TGTGCCAGTAAAAGTACTCCTAGCACAGATACGCAGTATTTT. The chain combines TRBV19 with TRBJ2-3, with D uncertain. The CDR3 is 14 residues long. Germline V lookup: CDR1 LNHDA, CDR2 SQIVND (reference sequence). Between the trimmed V and J ends, which lost 7 bases and 0 bases, there was a span of 11 bases.

CDR3 coding DNA: TGTGCCAGCAGTCTGGTTCCTCCGGGTGGCGGGAGGGCCCAAGAGACCCAGTACTTC. It is translated as CASSLVPPGGGRAQETQYF. The chain recombines TRBV7-6 with TRBJ2-5, with 9 bases identical to TRBD2. CDR3 length: 19 residues. The trim removed 6 bases at V and 1 base at J, leaving 18 bases unmatched. Germline CDR1 reads SGHVS; CDR2 reads FNYEAQ. The whole variable domain, remainder taken from reference TRBV7-6 and TRBJ2-5, is GAGVSQSPRYKVTKRGQDVALRCDPISGHVSLYWYRQALGQGPEFLTYFNYEAQQDKSGLPNDRFSAERPEGSISTLTIQRTEQRDSAMYRCASSLVPPGGGRAQETQYFGPGTRLLVL.

This chain links TRBV13 with TRBJ1-6; TRBD1 might be the D (5 bases). The germline gives CDR1 PRHDT, CDR2 FYEKMQ (reference sequence). V dropped 0 bases and J dropped 4 bases, with 7 bases sitting between them. CDR3 size: 15 residues. CDR3 sequence reads: CASSLGQAYNSPLHF. CDR3 nucleotides: TGTGCCAGCAGCTTAGGACAGGCATATAATTCACCCCTCCACTTT.

The V gene is TRBV7-6, the J gene TRBJ2-1; possibly TRBD2 for D (6 bases). Germline CDR1 reads SGHVS; CDR2 reads FNYEAQ. CDR3 length: 14 amino acids. V was shortened by 2 bases and J by 10 bases, with 15 bases between the two germline ends. The CDR3 is CASSLLAGRLEQFF. CDR3 sequence (DNA): TGTGCCAGCAGCTTATTGGCGGGACGACTCGAGCAGTTCTTC.

The rearrangement uses TRBV10-3 and TRBJ2-1; 8 bases are a match to TRBD2. This CDR3 has 16 residues. CDR1 and CDR2 from the germline V gene are ENHRY and SYGVKD. Germline trimming cut 3 bases from V and 0 bases from J; bases unmatched to any gene: 4. The CDR3: CAISDQRGSSYNEQFF. The CDR3 DNA reads as TGTGCCATCAGTGATCAGCGGGGGAGCTCCTACAATGAGCAGTTCTTC.

This clone was found a few times. The rearrangement joins TRBV9 to TRBJ2-5; D is perhaps TRBD1 (7 bases). V was pared by 0 bases and J by 2 bases, with 14 bases between. There are 16 residues in the CDR3. Germline assignment: CDR1 SGDLS and CDR2 YYNGEE. Here the CDR3 DNA reads TGTGCCAGCAGCGTAGTGGGGGGACAGCGTCAAGAGACCCAGTACTTC. It is translated as CASSVVGGQRQETQYF.

CDR3 sequence reads: CASSLARGSSYEQYF. The CDR3 region has the DNA TGTGCCAGCAGCTTAGCGCGGGGGTCGTCCTACGAGCAGTACTTC. V is TRBV7-2 and J is TRBJ2-7, with 7 bases lining up with TRBD2. The CDR3 contains 15 residues. The V gene's germline CDR1 is SGHTA and CDR2 FQGNSA. Losses at the gene ends were 0 bases for V and 1 base for J; bases not matched to a gene: 3.

The chain joins TRBV9 to TRBJ1-6, with D possibly matching TRBD1 (5 bases). The length of the CDR3 is 16 residues. CDR1 SGDLS and CDR2 YYNGEE come from the germline V gene. V lost 0 bases to trimming and J lost 0 bases, with 7 bases between them. The CDR3 region has the DNA TGTGCCAGCAGCGTAGCAGACAGCTCCTATAATTCACCCCTCCACTTT. This gives the protein CASSVADSSYNSPLHF.

The chain combines TRBV6-1 with TRBJ1-1, with D perhaps TRBD1 (6 bases). Per germline, CDR1 MNHNS and CDR2 SASEGT. V shed 1 base and J shed 4 bases, with 13 bases lying between them. CDR3 length: 15 amino acids. CDR3 protein: CASSEGQGKGTEAFF. In DNA, the CDR3 is TGTGCCAGCAGTGAAGGGCAGGGGAAGGGCACTGAAGCTTTCTTT.

V and J are TRBV10-1 and TRBJ1-2; D is unresolved. V shed 2 bases and J shed 4 bases, with 8 bases lying between them. CDR3 length equals 13 residues. CDR1 WNHNN and CDR2 SYGVQD come from the germline V gene (reference sequence). The CDR3 protein is CASSEVLGYGYTF. The CDR3, as DNA: TGCGCCAGCAGTGAGGTACTTGGCTATGGCTACACCTTC.